Listed below are T cell receptor beta chains from one sample, sequenced in a study of CD8+ T cells in alopecia areata. TCRdb's copy holds only in-frame clones and misses some; the assay was immunoSEQ multiplex PCR. The sample includes about 110,000 clones, 45% to 65% of them seen just once. The input for sequencing was CD4+ T cells sorted from blood, taken at week 24, from a patient treated with tofacitinib. Source of these receptors: a human donor with alopecia areata. The CDR3 runs from the conserved cysteine through the conserved F or W. The D gene is left open where the match is weak. Not all rows give a size; the values are once, few, many and, for expanded clones, a class.

TRBD1,TRBV6-5,NA,TRBJ2-5,TGTGCCAGCAGTTACTCAAGGGACAGGCTTAGAGAGACCCAGTACTTC,CASSYSRDRLRETQYF
NA,TRBV5-1,NA,TRBJ1-1,TGCGCCAGCAGCTTGGGGCAGGTAATGAACACTGAAGCTTTCTTT,CASSLGQVMNTEAFF
NA,TRBV7-9,few,TRBJ2-7,TGTGCCAGCAGCTTAGGGCCAGCTTACTACGAGCAGTACTTC,CASSLGPAYYEQYF
TRBD1,TRBV10-3,NA,TRBJ2-5,TGTGCCATCGGTGGGACAGGCCAAGAGACCCAGTACTTC,CAIGGTGQETQYF
TRBD1,TRBV27,NA,TRBJ2-6,TGTGCCAGCAGTGAGGACAGGTTTAGCTCTGGGGCCAACGTCCTGACTTTC,CASSEDRFSSGANVLTF
NA,TRBV29-1,few,TRBJ2-4,TGCAGCGTTGCGGGCGGACTACTAGCCAAAAACATTCAGTACTTC,CSVAGGLLAKNIQYF
TRBD2,TRBV6-6,few,TRBJ2-7,TGTGCCAGCAGTTACGGCGGGGGGGCCTTAGAGCAGTACTTC,CASSYGGGALEQYF
NA,TRBV7-2,NA,TRBJ1-3,TGTGCCAGCAGCTTCCAGATCCCACGCTTTGGAAACACCATATATTTT,CASSFQIPRFGNTIYF
NA,TRBV6-1,NA,TRBJ1-6,TGTGCCAGCAGCTTCGACAGGAAATTGTCACCCCTCCACTTT,CASSFDRKLSPLHF
NA,TRBV7-2,NA,TRBJ2-5,TGTGCCAGCAGCCCCTCGCGGGAAGAGACCCAGTACTTC,CASSPSREETQYF